This TCR beta chain is drawn from a study of cytomegalovirus exposure and HLA in healthy donors. This CDR3 is 16 amino acids long. Germline V gene data show CDR1 as SGDLS and CDR2 as YYNGEE. Trimming stripped 4 bases from V and 5 bases from J, with 21 bases between. The PCR made use of 60 Vbeta and 13 Jbeta primers. Repertoires were generated with immunoSEQ multiplex PCR, while TCRdb's copy carries only in-frame clones and drops some. The sample comprises under 200,000 clones, around four fifths of which are singletons, and about 1.3% rests with the top ten. The sequence derives from a man aged 25 to 40 in good health and CMV-seronegative. The specimen sequenced was PBMCs. The rearrangement joins TRBV9 to TRBJ2-5, with no clear D. CDR3 nucleotide sequence: TGTGCCAGCAGCCCCCGTAAGGTGAAGGAGATGGAGACCCAGTACTTC. It codes for CASSPRKVKEMETQYF.